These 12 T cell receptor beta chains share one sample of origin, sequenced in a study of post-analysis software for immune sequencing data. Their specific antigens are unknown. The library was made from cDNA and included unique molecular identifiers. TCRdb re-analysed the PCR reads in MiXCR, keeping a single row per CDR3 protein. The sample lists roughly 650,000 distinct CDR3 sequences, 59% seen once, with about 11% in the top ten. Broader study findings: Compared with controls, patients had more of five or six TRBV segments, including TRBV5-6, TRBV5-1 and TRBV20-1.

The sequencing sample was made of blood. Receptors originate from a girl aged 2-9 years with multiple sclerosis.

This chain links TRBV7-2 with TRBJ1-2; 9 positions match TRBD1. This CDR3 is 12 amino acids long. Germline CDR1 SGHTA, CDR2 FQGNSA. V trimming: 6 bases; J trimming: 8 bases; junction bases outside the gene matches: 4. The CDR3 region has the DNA TGTGCCAGCAGGGACAGGGGCAGCGGCTACACCTTC. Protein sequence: CASRDRGSGYTF.

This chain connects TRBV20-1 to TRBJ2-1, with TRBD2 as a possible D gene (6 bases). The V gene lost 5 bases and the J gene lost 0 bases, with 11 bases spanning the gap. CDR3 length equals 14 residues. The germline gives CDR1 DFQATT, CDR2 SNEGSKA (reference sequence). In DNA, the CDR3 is TGCAGTGCTGGACGGGGGAGCTCCTACAATGAGCAGTTCTTC. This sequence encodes CSAGRGSSYNEQFF.

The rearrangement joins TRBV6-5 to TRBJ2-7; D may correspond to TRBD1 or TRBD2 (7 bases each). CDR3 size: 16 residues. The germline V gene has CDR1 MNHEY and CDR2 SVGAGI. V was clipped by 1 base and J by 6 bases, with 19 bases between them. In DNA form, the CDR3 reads TGTGCCAGCAGTTACTTCGAGGGGGCGGGGGCCCTCGAGCAGTACTTC. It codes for CASSYFEGAGALEQYF.

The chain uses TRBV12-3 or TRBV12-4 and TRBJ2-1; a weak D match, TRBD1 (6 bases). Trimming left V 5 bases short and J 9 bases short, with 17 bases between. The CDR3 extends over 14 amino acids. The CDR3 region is CASSPGAGVGEQFF. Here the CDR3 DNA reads TGTGCCAGCAGTCCTGGGGCAGGGGTGGGTGAGCAGTTCTTC.

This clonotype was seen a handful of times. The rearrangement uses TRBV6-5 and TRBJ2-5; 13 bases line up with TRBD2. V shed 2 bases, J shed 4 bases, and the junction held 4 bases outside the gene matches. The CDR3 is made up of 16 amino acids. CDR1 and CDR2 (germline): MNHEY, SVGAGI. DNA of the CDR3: TGTGCCAGCAGTTACGATGGACTAGCGGGAGCAGAGACCCAGTACTTC. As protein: CASSYDGLAGAETQYF.

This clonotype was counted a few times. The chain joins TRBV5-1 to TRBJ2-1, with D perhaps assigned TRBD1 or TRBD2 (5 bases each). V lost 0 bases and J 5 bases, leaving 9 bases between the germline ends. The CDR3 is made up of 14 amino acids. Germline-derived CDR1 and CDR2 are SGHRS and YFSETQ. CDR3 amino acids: CASSLVGPDNEQFF. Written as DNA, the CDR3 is TGCGCCAGCAGCTTGGTGGGACCCGACAATGAGCAGTTCTTC.

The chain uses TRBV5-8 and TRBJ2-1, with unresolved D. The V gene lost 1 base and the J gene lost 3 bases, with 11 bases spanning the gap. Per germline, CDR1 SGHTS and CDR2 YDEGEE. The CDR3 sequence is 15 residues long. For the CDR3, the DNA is TGTGCCAGCAGCTTGTTAGGGCAGAGCTACAATGAGCAGTTCTTC. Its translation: CASSLLGQSYNEQFF. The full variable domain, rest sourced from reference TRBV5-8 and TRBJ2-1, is EAGVTQSPTHLIKTRGQQATLRCSPISGHTSVYWYQQALGLGLQFLLWYDEGEERNRGNFPPRFSGRQFPNYSSELNVNALELEDSALYLCASSLLGQSYNEQFFGPGTRLTVL.

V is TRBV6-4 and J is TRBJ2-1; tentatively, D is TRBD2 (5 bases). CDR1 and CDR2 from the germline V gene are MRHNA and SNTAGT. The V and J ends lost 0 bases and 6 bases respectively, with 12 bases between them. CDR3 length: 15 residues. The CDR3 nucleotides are TGTGCCAGCAGTGACTCGAAGGCTAGCAGCAATGAGCAGTTCTTC. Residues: CASSDSKASSNEQFF.

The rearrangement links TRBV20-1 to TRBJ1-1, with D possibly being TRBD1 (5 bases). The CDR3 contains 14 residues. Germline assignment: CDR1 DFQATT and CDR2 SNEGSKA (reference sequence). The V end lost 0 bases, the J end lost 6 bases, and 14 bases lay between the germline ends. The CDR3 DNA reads TGCAGTGCTAGAGATTCATGGGGGATCCCTGAAGCTTTCTTT. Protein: CSARDSWGIPEAFF.

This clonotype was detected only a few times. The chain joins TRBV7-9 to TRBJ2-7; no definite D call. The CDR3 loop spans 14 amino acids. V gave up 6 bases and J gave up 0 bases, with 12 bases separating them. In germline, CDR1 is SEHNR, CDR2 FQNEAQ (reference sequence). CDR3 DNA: TGTGCCAGCAGTTCGACTGTAAGCTCCTACGAGCAGTACTTC. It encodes CASSSTVSSYEQYF.

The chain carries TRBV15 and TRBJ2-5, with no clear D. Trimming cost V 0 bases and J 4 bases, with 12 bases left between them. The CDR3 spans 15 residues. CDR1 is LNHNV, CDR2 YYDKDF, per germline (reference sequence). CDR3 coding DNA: TGTGCCACCAGCAGAGATTCTATCGGCCCAGAGACCCAGTACTTC. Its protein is CATSRDSIGPETQYF.

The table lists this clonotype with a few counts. CDR3 coding DNA: TGTGCCAGCAATAAAGGACTAGCATCCGACGAGCAGTACTTC. Translation: CASNKGLASDEQYF. The chain links TRBV2 to TRBJ2-5, with 8 bases that match TRBD2. TRBJ2-7 explains the end of the DNA better; the J call may be wrong. This CDR3 region has 14 residues. Germline V gives CDR1 SNHLY, CDR2 FYNNEI.